Listed below are T cell receptor beta chains from one sample, sequenced in a study of CD8+CD57+ T cells in acquired aplastic anemia. TCRdb ran MiXCR on the reads and lists one entry per CDR3 protein. There are around 180,000 distinct CDR3 sequences in the sample; about 64% occur only once, and roughly 50% lies in the top ten. Sequencing was done on a sample of sorted CD4+, CD8+, or CD8+CD57+ T cells (not recorded which) from PBMCs. These receptors were collected from a human donor with severe aplastic anemia or a healthy control (not recorded which). Each CDR3 is given with its conserved first and last residue. The order of the fields is clone size, V gene, J gene, D gene, CDR3 DNA, CDR3 protein. The D gene is left open where the match is weak. Expanded clones are given a class, and other clones once, few, many or no size at all.

-	TRBV7-9	TRBJ2-3	TRBD1	TGTGCCAGCAGCTTCGGGACAGATACGCGGTATTTT	CASSFGTDTRYF
-	TRBV11-2	TRBJ2-3	-	TGTGCCAGCAGCTTAGGGGCCAGCTTAATCCGCACAGATACGCAGTGTTTT	CASSLGASLIRTDTQCF
-	TRBV5-1	TRBJ2-7	TRBD2	TGTGCCAGCAGCTTAGTACTAGCGAACAACGAGCAGTACTTC	CASSLVLANNEQYF
-	TRBV10-3	TRBJ1-2	TRBD1	TGTGCCATCAGTGAGTCGGCAGGGGGAGCTAACTATGGCTACACCTTC	CAISESAGGANYGYTF
-	TRBV5-5	TRBJ2-2	TRBD2	TGTGCCAGCAGCTTGGAACTAGCGGAGGGATCCGGGGAGCTGTTTTTT	CASSLELAEGSGELFF
-	TRBV20-1	TRBJ2-7	TRBD1	TGCAGTGCTACCCCAACTCCGGGACAGGGCTACGAGCAGTACTTC	CSATPTPGQGYEQYF
-	TRBV19	TRBJ2-7	TRBD2	TGTGCCAGTAGTATCGTGTTAGCGGGAGGTCAGGACGAGCAGTACTTC	CASSIVLAGGQDEQYF
-	TRBV7-8	TRBJ2-7	-	TGTGCCAGCAGCTTCACGTTCTCAGGGAGGCACTACGAGCAGTACTTC	CASSFTFSGRHYEQYF
few	TRBV7-9	TRBJ2-2	-	TGTGCCAGCAGCCCCAGAGACAGGTACACCGGGGAGCTGTTTTTT	CASSPRDRYTGELFF
-	TRBV20-1	TRBJ2-5	-	TGCAGTGCTAGAGTGCGGCAGGGGGGGGCGGGGATATACGAGACCCAGTACTTC	CSARVRQGGAGIYETQYF
-	TRBV7-9	TRBJ2-7	TRBD2	TGTGCCAGCAGCTATACCGGGACTAGCGGGAGAGGGGACTACGAGCAGTACTTC	CASSYTGTSGRGDYEQYF
-	TRBV25-1	TRBJ2-3	-	TGTGCCGCAGGGGAGGGGGGGCCGATAGATACGCAGTATTTT	CAAGEGGPIDTQYF
-	TRBV15	TRBJ1-2	-	TGTGCCAGCAGCGTATCGCCCGCCAGGACTAACTATGGCTACACCTTC	CASSVSPARTNYGYTF
many	TRBV4-1	TRBJ2-7	TRBD1	TGCGCCAGCAGCCAAGGGGACAGCTCCTACGAGCAGTACTTC	CASSQGDSSYEQYF
-	TRBV29-1	TRBJ2-5	TRBD2	TGCAGCGAGCTAGCGGGGGGCGGGACCCAGTACTTC	CSELAGGGTQYF
-	TRBV29-1	TRBJ2-1	-	TGCAGCGTTGATTGGAGCGCCAGGGATGAGCAGTTCTTC	CSVDWSARDEQFF
few	TRBV5-1	TRBJ2-7	-	TGCGCCAGCAGCTTGCCACCATCCTACGAGCAGTACTTC	CASSLPPSYEQYF
-	TRBV14	TRBJ2-1	TRBD1	TGTGCCAGCAGCTCACAGGGGGGCAATGAGCAGTTCTTC	CASSSQGGNEQFF
-	TRBV7-8	TRBJ2-7	TRBD2	TGTGCCAGCAGCCTCGGCGCGGGGGTCACCTACGAGCAGTACTTC	CASSLGAGVTYEQYF
-	TRBV19	TRBJ1-5	-	TGTGCCAGTAGTATTTTAGGGCAGGGCAATCAGCCCCAGCATTTT	CASSILGQGNQPQHF
-	TRBV2	TRBJ2-5	-	TGTGCCAGCGGACTGACCCAAGAGACCCAGTACTTC	CASGLTQETQYF
-	TRBV5-1	TRBJ2-7	-	TGCGCCAGCAGCGACCCCAGCGATTACGAGCAGTACTTC	CASSDPSDYEQYF
-	TRBV18	TRBJ1-2	TRBD1	TGTGCCAGCTACGAACCGATGACAGGGGGCTATGGCTACACCTTC	CASYEPMTGGYGYTF
-	TRBV7-9	TRBJ1-2	TRBD1	TGTGCCAGCAGCGGCACCGGGACAGGGGAACATGGCTACACCTTC	CASSGTGTGEHGYTF
-	TRBV10-3	TRBJ1-3	-	TGTGCCATCAGCTCGGACAGCTCTGGAAACACCATATATTTT	CAISSDSSGNTIYF
few	TRBV7-9	TRBJ2-7	-	TGTGCCAGCAGCGCCGGGGTCAGGGGCGAGCAGTACTTC	CASSAGVRGEQYF
once	TRBV9	TRBJ1-2	-	TGTGCCAGCACCGATGGGACGGAGTTATCCTTTTATGGCTACACCTTC	CASTDGTELSFYGYTF
-	TRBV10-3	TRBJ2-7	-	TGTGCCATCAGGGACCAAGTCGACACGCGGTACTTC	CAIRDQVDTRYF
-	TRBV10-3	TRBJ1-5	TRBD1	TGTGCCATCGACGGGGGACAGCCCCAACATTTT	CAIDGGQPQHF
once	TRBV4-1	TRBJ2-1	TRBD1	TGCGCCAGCAGCCAAGCGACAGGGGGCTCCAATGAGCAGTTCTTC	CASSQATGGSNEQFF
once	TRBV29-1	TRBJ2-7	TRBD1	TGCAGCGGGACAGGGGCCTCCTACGAGCAGTACTTC	CSGTGASYEQYF
-	TRBV7-7	TRBJ2-5	TRBD2	TGTGCTAGCAGCCAAGCGGGAGGGCGGGGAGAGACCCAGTACTTC	CASSQAGGRGETQYF
-	TRBV7-6	TRBJ2-1	-	TGTGCCAGCAGCTCCGGAGTCCGCAATGAGCAGTTCTTC	CASSSGVRNEQFF
-	TRBV7-6	TRBJ2-7	TRBD2	TGTGCCAGCAGCGAGGGGACTACCTACGAGCAGTACTTC	CASSEGTTYEQYF
-	TRBV7-9	TRBJ2-1	-	TGTGCCAGCAGCTTTGGGCTGAATGAGCAGTTCTTC	CASSFGLNEQFF
-	TRBV29-1	TRBJ1-2	-	TGCAGCGTTACCAGAGGACAGCCCCATCCAAGCTATGGCTACACCTTC	CSVTRGQPHPSYGYTF